This TCR beta chain was sequenced for a study of cytomegalovirus exposure and HLA in healthy donors. Trimming took off 3 bases at V and 6 bases at J, with 15 bases between the two ends. Looked up from germline, CDR1 is GTSNPN and CDR2 is SVGIG (reference sequence). The CDR3 length is 13 residues. A multiplex PCR was run with 60 Vbeta primers and 13 Jbeta primers. Using immunoSEQ multiplex PCR, the repertoire was profiled, and TCRdb retains in-frame clones only, with some absent. The sample shows approximately 140,000 clones, and under 2% sits with its ten largest clones. The clonotype was recovered from a woman aged 45-60 years in good health and CMV-seronegative. This sequence joins TRBV30 and TRBJ2-7; no clear D. The sequencing input was PBMCs. CDR3 sequence (DNA): TGTGCCTGGAGCCGGGTCCGAGAAGCCGAGCAGTACTTC. Its protein is CAWSRVREAEQYF.